This passage covers 26 T cell receptor beta chains from one sample sequenced in a study of response to subunit inactivated influenza vaccine. From the RT-PCR reads, TCRdb called clonotypes with MiXCR, one entry per CDR3 protein. Of over 800,000 distinct CDR3 sequences detected, approximately 22% appear once; the ten largest clones hold 10%. The input for sequencing was PBMCs from blood, taken 5 days after vaccination. The origin of the receptors is a man aged 50-60 years who received an inactivated influenza vaccine.

This clonotype has a handful of counts. The V call is TRBV15, the J call TRBJ2-3; D remains ambiguous. Germline values: CDR1 LNHNV, CDR2 YYDKDF (reference sequence). Trimming stripped 0 bases from V and 3 bases from J, with 10 bases between. CDR3 size: 15 residues. CDR3 DNA sequence: TGTGCCACCAGCAGAGATCTGCAGGATACAGATACGCAGTATTTT. The encoded protein is CATSRDLQDTDTQYF.

This clonotype has more than one count but fewer than ten. This chain uses TRBV12-3 or TRBV12-4 with TRBJ2-3, with 7 bases matching TRBD2. J gave up 2 bases and V 5 bases, and 10 bases lay outside the gene matches. The CDR3 totals 16 residues. CDR3 amino acids: CASSGGGGSLTDTQYF. As DNA, the CDR3 is TGTGCCAGCAGTGGGGGAGGCGGGAGCCTCACAGATACGCAGTATTTT.

Notes on this clonotype: A read error is possible here, since a much larger clone lies one base away. The gene calls are TRBV28 and TRBJ1-1; D is unresolved. The V and J ends lost 6 bases and 0 bases respectively, with 20 bases between them. Germline V gene data show CDR1 as MDHEN and CDR2 as SYDVKM. The CDR3 is 17 amino acids. CDR3 residues: CASRSTRRLGMNTEAFF. CDR3 DNA sequence: TGTGCCAGCAGATCGACACGGAGGTTGGGGATGAACACTGAAGCTTTCTTT. The full variable domain, with the rest looked up from reference TRBV28 and TRBJ1-1, is DVKVTQSSRYLVKRTGEKVFLECVQDMDHENMFWYRQDPGLGLRLIYFSYDVKMKEKGDIPEGYSVSREKKERFSLILESASTNQTSMYLCASRSTRRLGMNTEAFFGQGTRLTVV.

This clonotype was seen only a few times. The chain joins TRBV20-1 to TRBJ2-1; 7 bases map to TRBD1. Trimming cost V 4 bases and J 12 bases; bases outside gene matches: 15. CDR3 length: 14 amino acids. Germline V gene data show CDR1 as DFQATT and CDR2 as SNEGSKA (reference sequence). Written as DNA, the CDR3 is TGCAGTGCTACCCCAACCACAGGGGCCAGAGGGCAGTTCTTC. Translating gives CSATPTTGARGQFF.

The V and J genes are TRBV7-8 and TRBJ2-5; either TRBD1 or TRBD2 may supply D (5 bases each). V was trimmed by 1 base and J by 2 bases, leaving 11 bases between them. Germline V CDR1 and CDR2: SGHVS, FQNEAQ. The CDR3 sequence is 15 residues long. The CDR3: CASSLVWWGQETQYF. For the CDR3, the DNA is TGTGCCAGCAGCTTAGTTTGGTGGGGGCAAGAGACCCAGTACTTC.

The chain is built from TRBV6-7 and TRBJ2-1; TRBD1 matches at 8 bases. TRBV6-7 is an open reading frame whose function is uncertain. The CDR3 runs 14 residues. The trim removed 3 bases at V and 8 bases at J, leaving 6 bases unmatched. The CDR3 nucleotides are TGTGCCAGCAGTTATGGACAGGGAGGCCATGAGCAGTTCTTC. Translation gives CASSYGQGGHEQFF.

This clonotype has more than one count but fewer than ten. The genes are TRBV6-1 and TRBJ1-2; D is possibly TRBD1 (5 bases). CDR3 size: 14 residues. Germline CDR1 is MNHNS and CDR2 is SASEGT. V was cut by 5 bases and J by 6 bases, with 16 bases left in between. The CDR3 sequence: CASSLYRRDHGYTF. The DNA of the CDR3 is TGTGCCAGCAGTCTCTACAGGAGGGATCATGGCTACACCTTC.

CDR3 coding DNA: TGTGCCAGCAGCATCCACGGGACAGCCCAAGAGACCCAGTACTTC. This gives the protein CASSIHGTAQETQYF. This chain connects TRBV7-9 to TRBJ2-5; TRBD1 matches 7 bases. CDR3 length equals 15 residues. The ends lost 5 bases at V and 1 base at J; junction bases unmatched: 7. The V gene's germline CDR1 is SEHNR and CDR2 FQNEAQ (reference sequence).

This clonotype was seen repeatedly, ten times or more. This chain uses TRBV7-8 with TRBJ1-4, with D hard to call. The length of the CDR3 is 13 residues. V was pared by 5 bases and J by 7 bases, with 11 bases between. Germline CDR1 is SGHVS and CDR2 is FQNEAQ. The CDR3, as DNA: TGTGCCAGCAGCCAACCCGGGCCTGAAAAACTGTTTTTT. This codes for CASSQPGPEKLFF. The full variable domain, rest sourced from reference TRBV7-8 and TRBJ1-4, is GAGVSQSPRYKVAKRGQDVALRCDPISGHVSLFWYQQALGQGPEFLTYFQNEAQLDKSGLPSDRFFAERPEGSVSTLKIQRTQQEDSAVYLCASSQPGPEKLFFGSGTQLSVL.

This clonotype was picked up a small number of times. This chain uses TRBV20-1 with TRBJ2-7; D gene uncertain. CDR1 is DFQATT and CDR2 is SNEGSKA in the germline V gene (reference sequence). V lost 0 bases and J lost 5, with 14 bases in between. This CDR3 region has 14 residues. Written as DNA, the CDR3 is TGCAGTGCTAGAGATCAATCCCGGTCGGACGAGCAGTACTTC. It translates to CSARDQSRSDEQYF.

This clonotype came up a few times. This rearrangement joins TRBV4-1 to TRBJ2-2; 7 bases are a match to TRBD2. Trimming removed 0 bases from V and 0 bases from J; junction bases left unmatched: 10. Germline assignment: CDR1 MGHRA and CDR2 YSYEKL. The CDR3 is 19 amino acids. In DNA form, the CDR3 reads TGCGCCAGCAGCCAAGAAGTCGGCGGGAGTTACGCGAACACCGGGGAGCTGTTTTTT. It encodes CASSQEVGGSYANTGELFF.

The V and J genes are TRBV5-1 and TRBJ1-1; D not resolved. Trimming stripped 4 bases from V and 4 bases from J, with 14 bases between. CDR1 and CDR2 (germline): SGHRS, YFSETQ. The CDR3 extends over 14 amino acids. CDR3 in amino acids: CASSPLPQVTEAFF. CDR3 bases: TGCGCCAGCAGCCCCCTCCCGCAGGTCACTGAAGCTTTCTTT.

This clonotype was counted a few times. This chain uses TRBV6-1 with TRBJ1-5; the D gene is possibly TRBD1 (5 bases). This CDR3 is built from 16 residues. Germline values: CDR1 MNHNS, CDR2 SASEGT. V shed 2 bases and J shed 1 base, with 12 bases lying between them. CDR3 DNA: TGTGCCAGCAGTGAATTGAGGGGTGCGAGCAATCAGCCCCAGCATTTT. It translates to CASSELRGASNQPQHF.

The CDR3 reads CASSQGTTSNQPQHF. In DNA, the CDR3 is TGCGCCAGCAGCCAAGGTACAACTAGCAATCAGCCCCAGCATTTT. The chain is built from TRBV4-3 and TRBJ1-5; D is undetermined. Germline V CDR1 and CDR2: LGHNA, YSLEER. The V and J ends lost 1 base and 0 bases respectively, with 7 bases between them. This CDR3 is built from 15 residues.

This clonotype was seen only a few times. The CDR3: CASSVKAFPDTQYF. In DNA form, the CDR3 reads TGTGCCAGCAGCGTCAAGGCATTCCCAGATACGCAGTATTTT. The chain links TRBV9 to TRBJ2-3, with unresolved D. Trimming left V 2 bases short and J 4 bases short, with 11 bases between. This CDR3 region has 14 residues. The germline V gene has CDR1 SGDLS and CDR2 YYNGEE.

This rearrangement joins TRBV4-2 to TRBJ1-5; the D is unclear. The CDR3 consists of 16 residues. V lost 0 bases and J 1 base, leaving 10 bases between the germline ends. CDR1 is LGHNA, CDR2 YNFKEQ, per germline. CDR3 loop: CASSQEAGRSNQPQHF. CDR3 nucleotide sequence: TGTGCCAGCAGCCAAGAGGCGGGGAGAAGCAATCAGCCCCAGCATTTT.

This clonotype turned up a few times. V usage is TRBV29-1 and J usage is TRBJ2-7; 10 nucleotides align to TRBD2. The CDR3 has 13 amino acids. Unmatched junction bases numbered 7, after V lost 7 bases and J lost 4 bases. The germline V gene has CDR1 SQVTM and CDR2 ANQGSEA. The CDR3 loop is CSGLAGDSYEQYF. CDR3 bases: TGCAGCGGTCTAGCGGGAGATTCGTACGAGCAGTACTTC.

This clonotype was counted between two and nine times. V gene TRBV19 combines with J gene TRBJ2-1, with D tentatively TRBD2 (5 bases). Deletions cut 2 bases from V and 5 bases from J, with 16 bases between. This CDR3 spans 16 amino acids. Germline loops: CDR1 LNHDA, CDR2 SQIVND (reference sequence). The chain's CDR3 is CASSIYPGSLNNEQFF. CDR3 nucleotides: TGTGCCAGTAGTATATATCCGGGAAGTTTGAACAATGAGCAGTTCTTC.

The J gene is TRBJ2-3, the V gene TRBV11-2; 10 bases are shared with TRBD2. In germline, CDR1 is SGHAT, CDR2 FQNNGV. V lost 2 bases to trimming and J lost 0 bases; unmatched junction nucleotides: 8. CDR3 length equals 18 residues. DNA of the CDR3: TGTGCCAGCAGCTTATACGGGACTAGCGCCTCTAGCACAGATACGCAGTATTTT. This gives the protein CASSLYGTSASSTDTQYF.

The table lists this clonotype with a few counts. The chain links TRBV9 to TRBJ2-2, with 8 bases identical to TRBD2. This CDR3 spans 16 amino acids. J was trimmed by 3 bases and V by 0 bases; bases with no gene match: 4. Germline values: CDR1 SGDLS, CDR2 YYNGEE. CDR3 bases: TGTGCCAGCAGCGTAGGAGCGGGAGTGGACACCGGGGAGCTGTTTTTT. Its protein product is CASSVGAGVDTGELFF. Combining the CDR3 with reference TRBV9 and TRBJ2-2 gives the whole variable domain DSGVTQTPKHLITATGQRVTLRCSPRSGDLSVYWYQQSLDQGLQFLIQYYNGEERAKGNILERFSAQQFPDLHSELNLSSLELGDSALYFCASSVGAGVDTGELFFGEGSRLTVL.

This clonotype was seen a few times. J is TRBJ2-3 and V is TRBV9; the D is unclear. This CDR3 spans 14 amino acids. Trimming took 0 bases from V and 1 from J, leaving 6 bases between them. Germline V CDR1 and CDR2: SGDLS, YYNGEE. CDR3 sequence: CASSVDGRTDTQYF. The CDR3 DNA sequence: TGTGCCAGCAGCGTAGATGGCCGCACAGATACGCAGTATTTT.

The DNA for the CDR3 is TGTGCCAGCAGCGTAGGTCCACAGGAGAACACTGAAGCTTTCTTT. Translating it yields CASSVGPQENTEAFF. The chain is built from TRBV9 and TRBJ1-1; D is possibly TRBD1 (5 bases). The CDR3 covers 15 residues. Germline V gives CDR1 SGDLS, CDR2 YYNGEE. V gave up 0 bases and J gave up 1 base, with 10 bases separating them.

This clonotype appeared a few times. The rearrangement joins TRBV21-1 to TRBJ1-1; TRBD1 was called by the table and not checked on the DNA. TRBV21-1 constitutes a pseudogene. CDR3 size: 14 residues. The CDR3 loop reads CASLVRRTGTEAFF. CDR3 DNA sequence: TGTGCCAGCCTAGTACGGCGGACAGGGACTGAAGCTTTCTTT.

This clonotype appeared a few times. J is TRBJ2-5 and V is TRBV6-5, with TRBD2 as a possible D gene (5 bases). V was shortened by 2 bases and J by 4 bases, with 14 bases between the two germline ends. The CDR3 is made up of 15 amino acids. Germline V gene lookup returns CDR1 MNHEY and CDR2 SVGAGI. The CDR3 DNA sequence: TGTGCCAGCAGTTACGAGGGTTCGGGCCCAGAGACCCAGTACTTC. Translating gives CASSYEGSGPETQYF.

The V and J genes are TRBV5-1 and TRBJ1-1; the match to TRBD1 covers 7 bases. CDR1 and CDR2 from the germline V gene are SGHRS and YFSETQ. The V segment lost 5 bases and the J segment 5 bases; nucleotides outside the gene matches: 9. This CDR3 has 14 residues. DNA for the CDR3: TGCGCCAGCAGTGGAGGGGCGACAGGGACTGAAGCTTTCTTT. Protein: CASSGGATGTEAFF.

This clonotype was counted only a few times. The chain joins TRBV12-3 or TRBV12-4 to TRBJ2-3; 9 nucleotides match TRBD2. There are 14 residues in the CDR3. Germline trimming cut 7 bases from V and 9 bases from J; bases unmatched to any gene: 11. DNA of the CDR3: TGTGCCAGCAAGGCGCGGGGGGGAATAATCACGCAGTATTTT. Translation gives CASKARGGIITQYF.